This T cell receptor beta chain stems from a study of response to subunit inactivated influenza vaccine. The study's findings and limits: Seasonal influenza vaccination, on each occasion, was suggested by the authors to recruit few new T cells.

As to this clonotype: Its antigen is still unknown.

One entry per CDR3 protein, called by TCRdb with MiXCR from the RT-PCR reads. The sample has 700,000 to 900,000 distinct CDR3 sequences, 21% seen once. The receptor was derived from a man aged 50-59 years who received an inactivated influenza vaccine. Sequencing was performed on PBMCs from blood, taken around 5 days after vaccination.

CDR3 residues: CASSLPRGSAEAFF. CDR3 DNA sequence: TGTGCCAGCAGCTTACCTCGGGGATCCGCTGAAGCTTTCTTT. This chain uses TRBV7-8 with TRBJ1-1, with unresolved D. Trimming took 2 bases from V and 6 from J, leaving 13 bases between them. Looked up from germline, CDR1 is SGHVS and CDR2 is FQNEAQ. The CDR3 length is 14 residues.